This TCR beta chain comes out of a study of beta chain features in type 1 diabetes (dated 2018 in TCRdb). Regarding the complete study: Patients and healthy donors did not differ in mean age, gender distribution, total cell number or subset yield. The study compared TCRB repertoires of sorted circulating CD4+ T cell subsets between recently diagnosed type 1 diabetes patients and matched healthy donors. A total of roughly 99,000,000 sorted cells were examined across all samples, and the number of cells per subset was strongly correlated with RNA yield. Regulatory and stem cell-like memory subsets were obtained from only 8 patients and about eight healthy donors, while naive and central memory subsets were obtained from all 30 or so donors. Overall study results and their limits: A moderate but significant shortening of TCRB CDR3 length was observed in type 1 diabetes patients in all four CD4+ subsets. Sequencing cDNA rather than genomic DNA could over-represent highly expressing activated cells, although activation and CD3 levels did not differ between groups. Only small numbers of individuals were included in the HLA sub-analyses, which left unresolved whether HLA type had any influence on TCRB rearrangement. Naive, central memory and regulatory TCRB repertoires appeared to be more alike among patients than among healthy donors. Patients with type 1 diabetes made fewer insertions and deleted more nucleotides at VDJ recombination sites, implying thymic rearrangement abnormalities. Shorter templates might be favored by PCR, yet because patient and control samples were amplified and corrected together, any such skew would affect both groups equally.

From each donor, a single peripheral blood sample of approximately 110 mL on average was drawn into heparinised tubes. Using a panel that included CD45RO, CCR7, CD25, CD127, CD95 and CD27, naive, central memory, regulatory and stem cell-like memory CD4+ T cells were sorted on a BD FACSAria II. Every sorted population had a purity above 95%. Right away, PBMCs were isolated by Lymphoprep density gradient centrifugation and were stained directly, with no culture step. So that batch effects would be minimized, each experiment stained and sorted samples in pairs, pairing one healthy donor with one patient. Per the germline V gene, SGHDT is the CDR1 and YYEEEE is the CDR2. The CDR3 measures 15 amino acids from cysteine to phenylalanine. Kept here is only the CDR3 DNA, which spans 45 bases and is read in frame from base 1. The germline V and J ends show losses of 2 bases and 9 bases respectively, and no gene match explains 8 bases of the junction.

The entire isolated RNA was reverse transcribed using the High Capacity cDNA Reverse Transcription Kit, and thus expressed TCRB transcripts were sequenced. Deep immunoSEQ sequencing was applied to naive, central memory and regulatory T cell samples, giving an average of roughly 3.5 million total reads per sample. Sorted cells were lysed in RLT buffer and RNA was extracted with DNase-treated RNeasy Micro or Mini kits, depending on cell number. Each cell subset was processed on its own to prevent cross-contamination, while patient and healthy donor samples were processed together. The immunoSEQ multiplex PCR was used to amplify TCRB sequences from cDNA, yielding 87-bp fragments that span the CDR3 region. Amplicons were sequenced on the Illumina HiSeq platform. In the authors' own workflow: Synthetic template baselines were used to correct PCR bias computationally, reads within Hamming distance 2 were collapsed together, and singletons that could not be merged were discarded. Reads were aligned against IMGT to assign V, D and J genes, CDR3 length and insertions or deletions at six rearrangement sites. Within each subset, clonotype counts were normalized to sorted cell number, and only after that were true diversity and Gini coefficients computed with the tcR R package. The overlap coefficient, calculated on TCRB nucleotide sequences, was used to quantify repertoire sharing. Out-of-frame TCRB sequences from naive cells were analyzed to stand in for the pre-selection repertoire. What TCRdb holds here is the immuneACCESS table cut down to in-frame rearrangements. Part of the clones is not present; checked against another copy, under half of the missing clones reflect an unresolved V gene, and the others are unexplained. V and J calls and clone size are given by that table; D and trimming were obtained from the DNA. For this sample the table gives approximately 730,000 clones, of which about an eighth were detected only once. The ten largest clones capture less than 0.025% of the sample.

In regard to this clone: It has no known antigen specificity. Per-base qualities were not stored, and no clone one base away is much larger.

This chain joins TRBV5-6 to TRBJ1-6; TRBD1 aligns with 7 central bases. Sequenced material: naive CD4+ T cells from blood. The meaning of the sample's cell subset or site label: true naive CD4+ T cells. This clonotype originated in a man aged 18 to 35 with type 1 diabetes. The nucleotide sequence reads TGTGCCAGCAGCTTACCGACAGGGAATAGTTCACCCCTCCACTTT. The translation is CASSLPTGNSSPLHF.